Sequencing of this T cell receptor (beta chain) was carried out in a study of blood T cell repertoires in COVID-19. Turning to the study itself: The cDNA or gDNA used as material had been derived from T cells, B-cell-depleted T cells, or PBMCs.

Seattle patients were enrolled while actively infected and followed longitudinally. Using immunoSEQ multiplex PCR, the repertoire was profiled, and TCRdb retains in-frame clones only, with some absent. The table has around 310,000 clones, roughly 90% seen once. V shed 4 bases, J shed 6 bases, and the junction held 11 bases outside the gene matches. The CDR3 consists of 15 residues. Germline CDR1 SGHRS, CDR2 YFSETQ. Sequenced: peripheral blood. The chain recombines TRBV5-1 with TRBJ2-7; 9 bases fit TRBD1. This TCR was recovered from a woman aged 40 to 49 with COVID-19, enrolled during active disease. The DNA for the CDR3 is TGCGCCAGCAGCGTTAAACAGGGGGCGCCCCGCGAGCAGTACTTC. Translation: CASSVKQGAPREQYF.